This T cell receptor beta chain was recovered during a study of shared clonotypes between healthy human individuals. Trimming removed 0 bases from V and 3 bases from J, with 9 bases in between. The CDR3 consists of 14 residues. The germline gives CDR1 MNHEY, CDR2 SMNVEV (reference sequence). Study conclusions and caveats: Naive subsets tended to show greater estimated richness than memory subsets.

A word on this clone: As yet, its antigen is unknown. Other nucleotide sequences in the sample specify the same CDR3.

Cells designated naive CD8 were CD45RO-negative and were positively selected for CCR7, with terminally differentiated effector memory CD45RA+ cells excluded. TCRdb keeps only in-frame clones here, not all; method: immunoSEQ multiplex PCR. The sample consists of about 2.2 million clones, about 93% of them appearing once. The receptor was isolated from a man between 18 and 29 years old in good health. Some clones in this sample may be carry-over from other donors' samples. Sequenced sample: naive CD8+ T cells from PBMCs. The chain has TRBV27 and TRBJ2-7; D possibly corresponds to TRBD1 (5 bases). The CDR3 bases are TGTGCCAGCAGTTTATCGTCAGGGTACTACGAGCAGTACTTC. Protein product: CASSLSSGYYEQYF.